This paragraph reports one T cell receptor (beta chain). The data were obtained in a study of technical replicates of blood from a few donors. The assay was immunoSEQ multiplex PCR, and TCRdb's table has in-frame clones only and misses some. The data show approximately 73,000 clones, approximately 92% seen once. The CDR3 consists of 18 residues. V lost 0 bases, J lost 0 bases, and 5 bases stayed unmatched. Germline CDR1 reads SGDLS; CDR2 reads YYNGEE. The clonotype was recovered from a human donor in good health. The sample consisted of T cells isolated from PBMCs. The rearrangement joins TRBV9 to TRBJ2-6; the match to TRBD1 covers 8 bases. The CDR3 sequence is CASSVVGTGVSGANVLTF. The CDR3 nucleotides are TGTGCCAGCAGCGTAGTAGGGACAGGTGTCTCTGGGGCCAACGTCCTGACTTTC.